This entry concerns a single T cell receptor (beta chain). Its antigen is currently not known. Base quality data are lacking; no much larger clone is found one base away. TCR CDR3 regions were amplified from genomic DNA by multiplex PCR using the deep immunoSEQ assay. For each cell subset, the extracted genomic DNA was distributed evenly across all wells of several immunoSEQ 96-well plates, and each plate served as one replicate. For sorted subsets, each replicate PCR was loaded with 200 ng genomic DNA, equivalent to 25,000 to 35,000 T cell genomes. Purified libraries were measured with a Qubit 3.0 fluorometer, size-checked on a Bioanalyzer 2100, and measured again with the KAPA Library Quantification kit. A separate single-read 150-cycle Illumina NextSeq 550 flow cell was used to sequence each immunoSEQ 96-well plate. Per the source publication's procedure: Because only junctional sequences without quality scores were contained in the immunoSEQ output, filtering matching that applied to full-length reads could not be performed. Sequences were annotated with PyIR, a Python wrapper for IgBLAST v1.9, and V/J genes and CDR3 were assigned using IMGT germline references. Reads with weak V/J assignments (E-value above 1e-6), missing CDR3, stop codons, out-of-frame junctions, or ambiguous translated residues were removed. A V3J clonotype was defined by an identical inferred V gene, J gene, and CDR3 amino acid sequence. The percentage overlap between two repertoires was calculated by dividing the number of shared unique clonotypes by the size of the smaller repertoire. Three approaches were used to assess repertoire richness: RTK rarefaction, the Chao1 estimator, and Recon v2.1 estimates of unobserved clonotypes. For all TCRbeta clonotypes obtained by the gDNA method from a handful of donors, generation probabilities were computed with OLGA. The clones in this table, taken by TCRdb from immuneACCESS, are in-frame only. Not every clone is retained; where verified, under half of the shortfall comes from an unresolved V gene, and the cause of the rest is unknown. D and trimming were read from the DNA, whereas the V and J calls and clone size are those reported in that table. A total of 2.3 million or so clones appear in this sample, 80% to 95% of them only once. About 0.39% of the sample goes to the ten largest clones.

These data come from a study of shared clonotypes between healthy human individuals (dated by TCRdb to between 2020 and 2021). Concerning the study at large: A couple of women and a few men aged 18 to 49 years were included in the cohort. The study deeply sequenced blood TCR repertoires of five healthy adults to estimate repertoire size and the extent of clonotype sharing between individuals. For each donor, CD4 naive and CD4 memory were each given three plates, CD8 naive was given two plates, and CD8 memory was given one plate. Libraries were prepared and TCR repertoires were sequenced by different laboratories using diverse techniques, in order to increase sequencing depth and limit assay-specific biases. Each donor's leukapheresis produced roughly between roughly 0.85 and 9.5 billion PBMCs. Broad study findings and their caveats: Because the study included a small number of donors, the genetic and exposure-history diversity represented was limited. Approximately 4.8% of naive CD4, roughly 3.6% of naive CD8, roughly 2.5% of memory CD4, and 0.4% of memory CD8 clonotypes were shared across a few donors. Compared with non-shared clonotypes, the clonotypes found in all four sorted-subset donors had higher generation probabilities. Pairwise subsampling led to the expectation that sequencing depth would affect the degree of clonotype sharing among donors. Sampling was restricted to blood, and TCR repertoires in tissue are likely to differ from TCR repertoires in blood. Larger estimated clonotype richness was generally found for naive subsets than for memory subsets. Rarefaction of sorted-subset datasets indicated incomplete sequencing despite the large sequencing depth.

Healthy HIV-negative adults with no recently reported acute infections or vaccinations were included as donors. Every donor was a Caucasian adult living in Nashville, Tennessee, USA. Magnetic negative selection was used to enrich CD4+ T cells, after which naive cells were positively selected on CD45RA and the negative fraction became the memory subset. Blood was obtained by leukapheresis, after which PBMCs were separated by Ficoll-Histopaque density gradient centrifugation and cryopreserved in liquid nitrogen vapor phase. Analytical flow cytometry was used to check the purity and quantity of each magnetically sorted T cell population. Each sorted fraction had its genomic DNA isolated and then quantified by UV absorbance on a Nanodrop 2000c. Spanning cysteine to phenylalanine, the CDR3 consists of 16 amino acids. The kept DNA is CDR3 alone, 48 bases in frame from the first base. CDR1 and CDR2 were assigned from the germline V gene as SGHAT and FQNNGV. Between the V and J ends, shortened by 1 base and 2 bases respectively, the junction contains 11 bases.

Sequencing was carried out using naive CD4+ T cells from PBMCs. What this sample's cell subset or site label stands for: CD45RA+ positively selected. Recombination linked TRBV11-2 to TRBJ2-2, with a tentative D gene TRBD2 over 6 matching bases. The TCR sequence derives from a man aged 18 to 29 in good health. Some clones in this sample may be carry-over from other donors' samples. The DNA reads as follows: TGTGCCAGCAGCTTAGCCGGAGGGGTTAACACCGGGGAGCTGTTTTTT. Translated, it reads CASSLAGGVNTGELFF.